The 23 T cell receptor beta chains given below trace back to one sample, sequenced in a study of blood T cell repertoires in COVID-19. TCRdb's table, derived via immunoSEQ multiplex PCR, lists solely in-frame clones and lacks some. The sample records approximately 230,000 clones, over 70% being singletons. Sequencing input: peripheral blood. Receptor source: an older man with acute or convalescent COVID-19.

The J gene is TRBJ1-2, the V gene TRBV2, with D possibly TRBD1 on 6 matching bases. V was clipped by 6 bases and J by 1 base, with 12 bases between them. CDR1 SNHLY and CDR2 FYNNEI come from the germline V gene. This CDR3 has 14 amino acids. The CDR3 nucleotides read TGTGCCAGCAGGTTTGGACAGAATAACTATGGCTACACCTTC. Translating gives CASRFGQNNYGYTF.

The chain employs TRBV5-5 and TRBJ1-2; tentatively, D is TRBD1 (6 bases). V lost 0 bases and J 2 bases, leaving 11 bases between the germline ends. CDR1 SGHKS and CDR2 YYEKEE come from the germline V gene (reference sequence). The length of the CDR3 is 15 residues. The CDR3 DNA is TGTGCCAGCAGCTTGGACCAGGGGAAAAACTATGGCTACACCTTC. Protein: CASSLDQGKNYGYTF.

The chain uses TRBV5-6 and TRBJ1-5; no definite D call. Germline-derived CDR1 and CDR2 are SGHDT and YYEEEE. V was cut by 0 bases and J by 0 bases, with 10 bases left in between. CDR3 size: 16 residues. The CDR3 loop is CASSLGLRDSNQPQHF. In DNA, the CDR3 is TGTGCCAGCAGCTTGGGGTTGAGGGATAGCAATCAGCCCCAGCATTTT.

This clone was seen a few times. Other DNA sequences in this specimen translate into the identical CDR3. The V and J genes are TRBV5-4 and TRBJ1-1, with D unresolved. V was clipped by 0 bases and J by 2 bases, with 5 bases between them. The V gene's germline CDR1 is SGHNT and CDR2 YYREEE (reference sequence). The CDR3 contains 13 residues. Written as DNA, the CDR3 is TGTGCCAGCAGCTTGGCGGGAAACACTGAAGCTTTCTTT. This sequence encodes CASSLAGNTEAFF.

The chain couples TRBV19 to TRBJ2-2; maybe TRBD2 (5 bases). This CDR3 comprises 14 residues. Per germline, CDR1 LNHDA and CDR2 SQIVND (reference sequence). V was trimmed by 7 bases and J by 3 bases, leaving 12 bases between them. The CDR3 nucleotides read TGTGCCAGTACCCTGGGAGTGGACACCGGGGAGCTGTTTTTT. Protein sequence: CASTLGVDTGELFF.

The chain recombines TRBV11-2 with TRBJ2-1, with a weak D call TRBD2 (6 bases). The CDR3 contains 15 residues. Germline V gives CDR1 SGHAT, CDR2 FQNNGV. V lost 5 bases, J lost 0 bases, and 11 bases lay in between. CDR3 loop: CASSTSGRSYNEQFF. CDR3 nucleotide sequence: TGTGCCAGCAGCACAAGCGGGCGCTCCTACAATGAGCAGTTCTTC.

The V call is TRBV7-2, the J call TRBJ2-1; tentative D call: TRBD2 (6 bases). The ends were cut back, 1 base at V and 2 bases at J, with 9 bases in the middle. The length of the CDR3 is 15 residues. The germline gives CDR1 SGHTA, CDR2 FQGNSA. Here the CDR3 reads CASSLVGGAYNEQFF. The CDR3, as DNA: TGTGCCAGCAGCTTAGTGGGCGGGGCCTACAATGAGCAGTTCTTC. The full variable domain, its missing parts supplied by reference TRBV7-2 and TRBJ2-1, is GAGVSQSPSNKVTEKGKDVELRCDPISGHTALYWYRQSLGQGLEFLIYFQGNSAPDKSGLPSDRFSAERTGGSVSTLTIQRTQQEDSAVYLCASSLVGGAYNEQFFGPGTRLTVL.

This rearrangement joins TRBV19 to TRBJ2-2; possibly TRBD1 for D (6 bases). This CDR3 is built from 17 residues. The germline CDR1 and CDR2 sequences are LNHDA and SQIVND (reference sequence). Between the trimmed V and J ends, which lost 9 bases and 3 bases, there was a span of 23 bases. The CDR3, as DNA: TGTGCCAGCCATCGGTCAGGGGCTCGTGGGGACACCGGGGAGCTGTTTTTT. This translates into CASHRSGARGDTGELFF. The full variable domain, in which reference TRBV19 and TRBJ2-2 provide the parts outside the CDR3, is DGGITQSPKYLFRKEGQNVTLSCEQNLNHDAMYWYRQDPGQGLRLIYYSQIVNDFQKGDIAEGYSVSREKKESFPLTVTSAQKNPTAFYLCASHRSGARGDTGELFFGEGSRLTVL.

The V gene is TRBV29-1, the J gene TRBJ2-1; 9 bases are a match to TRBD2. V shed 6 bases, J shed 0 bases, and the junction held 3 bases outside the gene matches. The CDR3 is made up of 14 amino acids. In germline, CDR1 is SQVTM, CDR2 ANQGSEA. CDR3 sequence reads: CSVAGGSSYNEQFF. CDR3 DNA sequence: TGCAGCGTGGCGGGGGGGAGCTCCTACAATGAGCAGTTCTTC.

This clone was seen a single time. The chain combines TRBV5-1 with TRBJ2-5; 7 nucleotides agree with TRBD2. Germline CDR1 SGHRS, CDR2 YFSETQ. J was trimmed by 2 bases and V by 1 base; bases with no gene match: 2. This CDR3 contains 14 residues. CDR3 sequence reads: CASSLSSGQETQYF. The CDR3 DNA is TGCGCCAGCAGCTTGTCTAGCGGTCAAGAGACCCAGTACTTC.

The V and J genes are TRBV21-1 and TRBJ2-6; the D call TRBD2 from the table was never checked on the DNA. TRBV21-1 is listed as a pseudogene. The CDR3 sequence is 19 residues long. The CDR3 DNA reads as TGTGCCAGCAGCAAATCGGGGGTCCCGTCCCTCTCTGGGGCCAACGTCCTGACTTTC. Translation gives CASSKSGVPSLSGANVLTF.

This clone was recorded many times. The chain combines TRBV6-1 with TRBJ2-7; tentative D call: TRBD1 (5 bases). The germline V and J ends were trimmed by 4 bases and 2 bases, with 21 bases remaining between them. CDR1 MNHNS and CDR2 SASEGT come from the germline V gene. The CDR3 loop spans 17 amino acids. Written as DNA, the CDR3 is TGTGCCAGCAGTGTAGGGGTACAGGCGCGGCTCCCCTACGAGCAGTACTTC. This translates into CASSVGVQARLPYEQYF.

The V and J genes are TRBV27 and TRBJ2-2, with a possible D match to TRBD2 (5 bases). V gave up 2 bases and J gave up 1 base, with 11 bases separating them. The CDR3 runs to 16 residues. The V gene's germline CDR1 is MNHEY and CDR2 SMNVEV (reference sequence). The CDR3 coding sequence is TGTGCCAGCAGTTTAGATCCTAGCAGGAACACCGGGGAGCTGTTTTTT. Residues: CASSLDPSRNTGELFF.

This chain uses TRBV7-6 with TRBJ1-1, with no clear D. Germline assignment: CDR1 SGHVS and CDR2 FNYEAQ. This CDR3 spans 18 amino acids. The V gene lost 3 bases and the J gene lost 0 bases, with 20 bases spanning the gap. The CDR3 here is CASSLDGRKRVMNTEAFF. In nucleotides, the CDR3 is TGTGCCAGCAGCTTGGACGGGAGGAAAAGGGTGATGAACACTGAAGCTTTCTTT.

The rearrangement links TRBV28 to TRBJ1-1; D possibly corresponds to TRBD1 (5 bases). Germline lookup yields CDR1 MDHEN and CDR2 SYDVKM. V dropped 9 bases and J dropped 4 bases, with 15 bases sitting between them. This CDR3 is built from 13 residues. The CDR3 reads CASRLAGGTEAFF. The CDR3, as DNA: TGTGCCAGTAGGTTGGCGGGGGGCACTGAAGCTTTCTTT.

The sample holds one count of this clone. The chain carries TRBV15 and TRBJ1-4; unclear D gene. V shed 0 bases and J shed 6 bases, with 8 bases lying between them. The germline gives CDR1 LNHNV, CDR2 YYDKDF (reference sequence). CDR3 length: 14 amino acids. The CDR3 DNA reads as TGTGCCACCAGCAGAGACTACGTGGATGAAAAACTGTTTTTT. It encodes CATSRDYVDEKLFF.

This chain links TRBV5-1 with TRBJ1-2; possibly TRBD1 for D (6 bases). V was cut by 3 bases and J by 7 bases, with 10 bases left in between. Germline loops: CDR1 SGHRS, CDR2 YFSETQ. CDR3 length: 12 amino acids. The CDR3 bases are TGCGCCAGCAGCTCACAGGGTAGTGGCTACACCTTC. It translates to CASSSQGSGYTF.

The CDR3 protein is CASSTLLAGEQETQYF. The CDR3 DNA is TGTGCCAGCAGTACCCTGTTAGCGGGAGAACAAGAGACCCAGTACTTC. The chain links TRBV27 to TRBJ2-5, with 9 bases fitting TRBD2. This CDR3 contains 16 residues. Trimming took 5 bases from V and 2 from J; bases not matched to a gene: 9. CDR1 MNHEY and CDR2 SMNVEV come from the germline V gene (reference sequence).

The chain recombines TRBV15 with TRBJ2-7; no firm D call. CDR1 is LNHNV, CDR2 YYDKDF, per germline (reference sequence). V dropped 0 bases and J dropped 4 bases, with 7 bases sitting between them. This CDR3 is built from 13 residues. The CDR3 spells CATSRDGPYEQYF. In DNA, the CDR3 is TGTGCCACCAGCAGAGATGGGCCTTACGAGCAGTACTTC.

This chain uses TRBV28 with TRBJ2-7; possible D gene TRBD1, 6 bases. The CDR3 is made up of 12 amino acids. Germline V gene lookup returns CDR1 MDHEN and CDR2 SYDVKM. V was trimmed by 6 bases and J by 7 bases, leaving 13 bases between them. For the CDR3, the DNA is TGTGCCAGCAGGGACAGACTTAGGGAGCAGTACTTC. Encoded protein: CASRDRLREQYF.

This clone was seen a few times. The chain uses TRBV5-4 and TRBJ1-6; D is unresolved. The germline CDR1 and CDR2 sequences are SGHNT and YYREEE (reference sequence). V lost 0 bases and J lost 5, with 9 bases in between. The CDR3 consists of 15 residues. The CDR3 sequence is CASSLDQRNNSPLHF. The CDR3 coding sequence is TGTGCCAGCAGCTTGGACCAGCGAAATAATTCACCCCTCCACTTT. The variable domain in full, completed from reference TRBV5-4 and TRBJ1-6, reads ETGVTQSPTHLIKTRGQQVTLRCSSQSGHNTVSWYQQALGQGPQFIFQYYREEENGRGNFPPRFSGLQFPNYSSELNVNALELDDSALYLCASSLDQRNNSPLHFGNGTRLTVT.

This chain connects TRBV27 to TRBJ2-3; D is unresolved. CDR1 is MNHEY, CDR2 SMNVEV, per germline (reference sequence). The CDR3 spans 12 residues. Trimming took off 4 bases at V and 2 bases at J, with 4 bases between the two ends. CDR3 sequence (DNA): TGTGCCAGCAGTTCAAACACAGATACGCAGTATTTT. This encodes CASSSNTDTQYF.

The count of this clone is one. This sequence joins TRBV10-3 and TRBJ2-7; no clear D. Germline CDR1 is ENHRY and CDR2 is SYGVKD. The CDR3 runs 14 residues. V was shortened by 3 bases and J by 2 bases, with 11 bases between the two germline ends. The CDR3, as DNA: TGTGCCATCAGTGACCTCGGAGAAACCTACGAGCAGTACTTC. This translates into CAISDLGETYEQYF.